The rows below give T cell receptor beta chains drawn from one sample of a study of blood T cell repertoires in COVID-19. TCRdb's table, derived via immunoSEQ multiplex PCR, lists solely in-frame clones and lacks some. The data show 90,000 to 130,000 clones, about 89% seen once. Source material: peripheral blood. These receptors all stem from a man between 40 and 49 years old with acute or convalescent COVID-19. The conserved cysteine and the conserved F or W are not part of the CDR3 here. Each record gives: V gene, D gene, J gene, CDR3 protein. A D gene is named only where the DNA matches it firmly.

>TRBV7-2|NA|TRBJ2-4
ASSVDSGSSIQY
>TRBV5-1|TRBD1|TRBJ1-2
ASSLTGASSTFGYT
>TRBV19|NA|TRBJ1-1
ASSRLDGLMNTEAF
>TRBV2|NA|TRBJ1-2
ASRTANYGYT
>TRBV27|NA|TRBJ2-3
ASSFLGPTDTQY
>TRBV29-1|TRBD1|TRBJ2-2
SALRTGDTGELF
>TRBV4-3|NA|TRBJ1-1
ASSQDRTRTEAF
>TRBV30|NA|TRBJ1-6
ACGGELNSPLH
>TRBV30|NA|TRBJ1-3
AWSPNFSGNTIY
>TRBV7-2|NA|TRBJ1-5
ASSLSGRGDQPQH